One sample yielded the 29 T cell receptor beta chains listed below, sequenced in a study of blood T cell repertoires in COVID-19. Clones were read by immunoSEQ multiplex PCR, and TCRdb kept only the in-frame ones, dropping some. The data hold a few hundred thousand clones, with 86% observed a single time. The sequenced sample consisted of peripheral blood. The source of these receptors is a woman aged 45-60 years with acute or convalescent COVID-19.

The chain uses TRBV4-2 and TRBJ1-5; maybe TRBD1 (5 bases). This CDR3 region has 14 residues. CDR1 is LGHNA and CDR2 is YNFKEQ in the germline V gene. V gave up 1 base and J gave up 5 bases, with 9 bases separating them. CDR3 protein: CASSQGEGHQPQHF. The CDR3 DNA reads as TGTGCCAGCAGCCAAGGGGAGGGACATCAGCCCCAGCATTTT.

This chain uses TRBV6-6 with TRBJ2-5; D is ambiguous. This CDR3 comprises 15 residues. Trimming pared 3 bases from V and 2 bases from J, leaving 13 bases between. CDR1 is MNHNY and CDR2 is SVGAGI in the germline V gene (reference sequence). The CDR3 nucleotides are TGTGCCAGCAGTTATTCCCCGTTAGTACAAGAGACCCAGTACTTC. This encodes CASSYSPLVQETQYF.

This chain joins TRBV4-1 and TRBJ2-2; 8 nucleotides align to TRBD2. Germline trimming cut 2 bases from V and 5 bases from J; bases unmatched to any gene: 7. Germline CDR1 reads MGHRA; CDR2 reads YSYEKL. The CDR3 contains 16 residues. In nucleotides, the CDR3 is TGCGCCAGCAGCCAACGTAGCGGGATAAGGACCGGGGAGCTGTTTTTT. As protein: CASSQRSGIRTGELFF.

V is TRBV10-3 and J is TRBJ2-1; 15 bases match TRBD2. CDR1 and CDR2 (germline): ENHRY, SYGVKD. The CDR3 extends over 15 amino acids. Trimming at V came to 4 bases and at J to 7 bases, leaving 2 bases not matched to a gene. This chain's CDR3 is CAISGTSGRGNEQFF. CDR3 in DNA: TGTGCCATCAGTGGGACTAGCGGGAGGGGGAATGAGCAGTTCTTC.

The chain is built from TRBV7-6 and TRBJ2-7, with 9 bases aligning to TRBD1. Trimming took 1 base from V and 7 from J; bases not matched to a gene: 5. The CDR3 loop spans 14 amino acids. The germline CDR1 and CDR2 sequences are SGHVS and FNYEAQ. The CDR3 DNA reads TGTGCCAGCAGCTTAGGGACAGGGGCTTGGGAGCAGTACTTC. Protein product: CASSLGTGAWEQYF.

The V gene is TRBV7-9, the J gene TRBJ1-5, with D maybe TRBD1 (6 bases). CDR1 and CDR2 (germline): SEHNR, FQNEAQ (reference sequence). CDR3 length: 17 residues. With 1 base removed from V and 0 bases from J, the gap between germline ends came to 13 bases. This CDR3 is CASSLVRGGYSNQPQHF. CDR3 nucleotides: TGTGCCAGCAGCTTAGTAAGGGGGGGCTATAGCAATCAGCCCCAGCATTTT.

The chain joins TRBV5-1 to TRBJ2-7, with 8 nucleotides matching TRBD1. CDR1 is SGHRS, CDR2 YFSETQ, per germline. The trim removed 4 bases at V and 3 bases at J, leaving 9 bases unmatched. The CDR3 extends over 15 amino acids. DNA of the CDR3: TGCGCCAGCAGCCCCTCGGGACAGGTTAACTACGAGCAGTACTTC. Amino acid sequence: CASSPSGQVNYEQYF.

CDR3 in amino acids: CASEGGRASEQYF. CDR3 nucleotides: TGTGCCAGCGAGGGCGGGAGGGCCAGCGAGCAGTACTTC. This rearrangement joins TRBV28 to TRBJ2-7; 9 nucleotides align to TRBD2. The CDR3 covers 13 residues. The germline V gene encodes CDR1 MDHEN and CDR2 SYDVKM. J lost 6 bases, V lost 8 bases, and 8 bases had no gene match.

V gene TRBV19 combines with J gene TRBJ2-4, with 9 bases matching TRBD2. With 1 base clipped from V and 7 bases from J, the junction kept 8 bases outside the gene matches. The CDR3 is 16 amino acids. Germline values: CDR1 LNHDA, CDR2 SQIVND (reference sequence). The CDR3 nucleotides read TGTGCCAGTAGTATAGGGGCTAGCGGGATTGATAACATTCAGTACTTC. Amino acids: CASSIGASGIDNIQYF.

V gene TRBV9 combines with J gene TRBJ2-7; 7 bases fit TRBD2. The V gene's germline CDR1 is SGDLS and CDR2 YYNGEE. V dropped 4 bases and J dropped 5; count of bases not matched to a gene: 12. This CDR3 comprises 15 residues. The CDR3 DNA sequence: TGTGCCAGCAGCCCCGGGGGGACCTGGATCCACGAGCAGTACTTC. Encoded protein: CASSPGGTWIHEQYF.

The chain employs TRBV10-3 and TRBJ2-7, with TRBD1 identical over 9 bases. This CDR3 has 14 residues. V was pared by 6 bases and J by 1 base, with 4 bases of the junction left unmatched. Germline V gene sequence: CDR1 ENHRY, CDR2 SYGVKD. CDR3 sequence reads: CAIRLGQGSYEQYF. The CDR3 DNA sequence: TGTGCCATCAGACTCGGACAGGGGTCCTACGAGCAGTACTTC.

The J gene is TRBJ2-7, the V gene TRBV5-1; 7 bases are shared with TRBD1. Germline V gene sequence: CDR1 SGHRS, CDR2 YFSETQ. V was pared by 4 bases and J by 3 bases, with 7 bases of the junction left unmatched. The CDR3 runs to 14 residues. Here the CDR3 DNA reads TGCGCCAGCAGCGACAGGGAAGGGGACTACGAGCAGTACTTC. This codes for CASSDREGDYEQYF.

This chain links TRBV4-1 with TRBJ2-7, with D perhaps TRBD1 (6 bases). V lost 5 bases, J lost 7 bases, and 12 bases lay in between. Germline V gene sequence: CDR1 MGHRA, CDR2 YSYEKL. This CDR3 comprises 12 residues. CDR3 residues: CASSSRGREQYF. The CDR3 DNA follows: TGCGCCAGCAGCTCCAGGGGCAGGGAGCAGTACTTC.

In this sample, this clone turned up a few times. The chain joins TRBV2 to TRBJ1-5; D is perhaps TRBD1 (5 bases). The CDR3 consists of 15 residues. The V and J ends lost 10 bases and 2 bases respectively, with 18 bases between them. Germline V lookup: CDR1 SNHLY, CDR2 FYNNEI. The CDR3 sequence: CATTAVQGGNQPQHF. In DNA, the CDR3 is TGTGCCACTACTGCGGTACAAGGGGGCAATCAGCCCCAGCATTTT.

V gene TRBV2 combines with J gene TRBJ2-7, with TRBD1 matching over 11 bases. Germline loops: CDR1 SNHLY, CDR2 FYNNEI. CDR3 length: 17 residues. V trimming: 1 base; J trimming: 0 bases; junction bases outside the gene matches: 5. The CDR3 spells CASSEVWTGGTSYEQYF. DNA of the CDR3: TGTGCCAGCAGTGAAGTGTGGACAGGGGGCACCTCCTACGAGCAGTACTTC. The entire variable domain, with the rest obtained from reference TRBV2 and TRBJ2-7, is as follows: EPEVTQTPSHQVTQMGQEVILRCVPISNHLYFYWYRQILGQKVEFLVSFYNNEISEKSEIFDDQFSVERPDGSNFTLKIRSTKLEDSAMYFCASSEVWTGGTSYEQYFGPGTRLTVT.

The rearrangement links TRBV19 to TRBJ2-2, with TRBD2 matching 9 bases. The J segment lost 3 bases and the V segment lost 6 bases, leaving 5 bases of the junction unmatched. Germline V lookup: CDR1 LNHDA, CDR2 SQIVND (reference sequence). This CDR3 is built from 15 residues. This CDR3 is CASRVLAGDTGELFF. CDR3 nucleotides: TGTGCCAGTAGGGTACTAGCGGGCGACACCGGGGAGCTGTTTTTT.

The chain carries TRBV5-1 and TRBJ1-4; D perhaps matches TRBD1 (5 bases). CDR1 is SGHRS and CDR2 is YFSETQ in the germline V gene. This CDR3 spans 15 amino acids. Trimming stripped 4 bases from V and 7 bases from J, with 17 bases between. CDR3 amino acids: CASSPQGPGFEKLFF. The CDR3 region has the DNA TGCGCCAGCAGCCCGCAGGGTCCTGGCTTTGAAAAACTGTTTTTT.

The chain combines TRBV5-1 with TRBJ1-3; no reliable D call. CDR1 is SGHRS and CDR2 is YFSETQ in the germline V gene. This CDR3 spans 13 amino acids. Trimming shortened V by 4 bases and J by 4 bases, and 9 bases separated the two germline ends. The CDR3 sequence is CASSTTGGNTIYF. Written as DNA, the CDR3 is TGCGCCAGCAGCACGACGGGAGGAAACACCATATATTTT. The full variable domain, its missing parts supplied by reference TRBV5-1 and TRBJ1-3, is KAGVTQTPRYLIKTRGQQVTLSCSPISGHRSVSWYQQTPGQGLQFLFEYFSETQRNKGNFPGRFSGRQFSNSRSEMNVSTLELGDSALYLCASSTTGGNTIYFGEGSWLTVV.

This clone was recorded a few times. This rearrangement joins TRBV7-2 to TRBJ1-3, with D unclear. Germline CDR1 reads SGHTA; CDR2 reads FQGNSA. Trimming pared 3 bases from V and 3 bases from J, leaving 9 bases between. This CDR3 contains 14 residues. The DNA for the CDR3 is TGTGCCAGCAGCTTTAATCCCCGTGGAAACACCATATATTTT. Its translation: CASSFNPRGNTIYF.

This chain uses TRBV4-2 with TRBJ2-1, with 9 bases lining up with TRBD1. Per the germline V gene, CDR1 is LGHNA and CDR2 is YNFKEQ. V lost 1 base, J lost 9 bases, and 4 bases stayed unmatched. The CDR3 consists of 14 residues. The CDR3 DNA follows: TGTGCCAGCAGCCAAGGTACAGGGGGCGGTGAGCAGTTCTTC. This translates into CASSQGTGGGEQFF.

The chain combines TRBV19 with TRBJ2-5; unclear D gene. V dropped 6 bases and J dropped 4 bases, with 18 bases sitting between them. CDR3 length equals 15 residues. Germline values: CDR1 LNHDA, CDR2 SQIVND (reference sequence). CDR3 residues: CASRANNWAPETQYF. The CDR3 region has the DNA TGTGCCAGTAGGGCAAATAACTGGGCCCCAGAGACCCAGTACTTC. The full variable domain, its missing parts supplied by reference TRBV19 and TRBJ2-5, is DGGITQSPKYLFRKEGQNVTLSCEQNLNHDAMYWYRQDPGQGLRLIYYSQIVNDFQKGDIAEGYSVSREKKESFPLTVTSAQKNPTAFYLCASRANNWAPETQYFGPGTRLLVL.

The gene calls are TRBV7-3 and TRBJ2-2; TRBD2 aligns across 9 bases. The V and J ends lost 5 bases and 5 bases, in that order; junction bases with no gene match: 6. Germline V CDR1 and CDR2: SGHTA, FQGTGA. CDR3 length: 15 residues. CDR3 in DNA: TGTGCCAGCAGCCCCGGACTAGCGCATACCGGGGAGCTGTTTTTT. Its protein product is CASSPGLAHTGELFF.

In DNA form, the CDR3 reads TGCGCCAGCAGCTTGGTCCAGGGATTAACAACTGAAGCTTTCTTT. Its translation is CASSLVQGLTTEAFF. V gene TRBV5-1 combines with J gene TRBJ1-1; D might be TRBD1 (5 bases). V shed 0 bases and J shed 5 bases, with 14 bases lying between them. Germline CDR1 SGHRS, CDR2 YFSETQ. This CDR3 has 15 amino acids.

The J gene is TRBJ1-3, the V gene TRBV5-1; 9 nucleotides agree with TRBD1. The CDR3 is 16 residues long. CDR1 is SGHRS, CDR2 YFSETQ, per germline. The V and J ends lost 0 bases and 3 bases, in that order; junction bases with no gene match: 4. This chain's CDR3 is CASSLDTGGGGNTIYF. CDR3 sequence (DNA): TGCGCCAGCAGCTTGGATACAGGGGGCGGTGGAAACACCATATATTTT.

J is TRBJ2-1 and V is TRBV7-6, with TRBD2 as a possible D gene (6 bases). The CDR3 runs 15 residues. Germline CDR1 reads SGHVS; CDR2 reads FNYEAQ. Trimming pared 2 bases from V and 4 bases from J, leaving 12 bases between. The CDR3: CASSLHWGEYNEQFF. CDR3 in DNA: TGTGCCAGCAGCTTACACTGGGGGGAATACAATGAGCAGTTCTTC.

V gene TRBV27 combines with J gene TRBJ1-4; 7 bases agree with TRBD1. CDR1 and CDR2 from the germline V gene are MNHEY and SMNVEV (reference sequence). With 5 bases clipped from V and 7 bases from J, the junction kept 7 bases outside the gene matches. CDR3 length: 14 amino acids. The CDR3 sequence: CASSPQGGSEKLFF. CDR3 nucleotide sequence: TGTGCCAGCAGTCCCCAGGGGGGCAGTGAAAAACTGTTTTTT.

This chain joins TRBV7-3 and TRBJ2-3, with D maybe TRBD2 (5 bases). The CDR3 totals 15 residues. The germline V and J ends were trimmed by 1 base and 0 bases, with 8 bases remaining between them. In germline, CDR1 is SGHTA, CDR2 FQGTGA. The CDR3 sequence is CASSLKGGSTDTQYF. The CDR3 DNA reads TGTGCCAGCAGCTTAAAGGGCGGGAGCACAGATACGCAGTATTTT.

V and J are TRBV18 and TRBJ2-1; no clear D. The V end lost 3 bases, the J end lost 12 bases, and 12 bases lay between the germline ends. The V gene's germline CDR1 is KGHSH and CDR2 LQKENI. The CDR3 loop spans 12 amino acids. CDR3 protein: CASSPLGSGQFF. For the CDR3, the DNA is TGTGCCAGCTCACCCCTCGGGTCGGGGCAGTTCTTC. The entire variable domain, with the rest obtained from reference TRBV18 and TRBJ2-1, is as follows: NAGVMQNPRHLVRRRGQEARLRCSPMKGHSHVYWYRQLPEEGLKFMVYLQKENIIDESGMPKERFSAEFPKEGPSILRIQQVVRGDSAAYFCASSPLGSGQFFGPGTRLTVL.

This CDR3 is CATSTGTSGILSYEQYF. The CDR3 nucleotides read TGTGCCACCAGCACAGGGACTAGCGGGATCCTCTCTTACGAGCAGTACTTC. The chain links TRBV15 to TRBJ2-7; 13 positions match TRBD2. The CDR3 extends over 17 amino acids. After removal of 4 bases from V and 4 bases from J, the junction contained 10 bases not matched to a gene. Germline CDR1 reads LNHNV; CDR2 reads YYDKDF (reference sequence).